This TCR beta chain stems from a study of blood T cell repertoires in COVID-19. Clones were read by immunoSEQ multiplex PCR, and TCRdb kept only the in-frame ones, dropping some. The table records about 250,000 clones, approximately 84% of them present only once. The CDR3 extends over 16 amino acids. The V gene is TRBV21-1, the J gene TRBJ1-3; the DNA was not compared with TRBD1, the D call given in the table. TRBV21-1 constitutes a pseudogene. Material for sequencing was PBMCs or T cells enriched from blood (not recorded which). This sequence was found in a man in his forties who had recovered from COVID-19. This chain's CDR3 is CASSKTGKQSGNTIYF. CDR3 nucleotide sequence: TGTGCCAGCAGCAAAACAGGCAAGCAGTCTGGAAACACCATATATTTT.